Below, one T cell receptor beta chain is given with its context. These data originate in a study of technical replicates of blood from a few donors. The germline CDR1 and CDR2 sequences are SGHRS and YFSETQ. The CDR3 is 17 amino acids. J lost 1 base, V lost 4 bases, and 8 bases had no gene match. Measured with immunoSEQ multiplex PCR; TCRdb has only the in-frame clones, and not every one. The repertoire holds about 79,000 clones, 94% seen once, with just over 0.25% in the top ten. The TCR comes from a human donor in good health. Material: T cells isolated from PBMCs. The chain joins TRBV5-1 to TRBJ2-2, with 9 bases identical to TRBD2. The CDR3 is CASSTPSGMGNTGELFF. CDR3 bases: TGCGCCAGCAGCACCCCTAGCGGGATGGGGAACACCGGGGAGCTGTTTTTT.